The T cell receptor beta chain described here comes from a study of blood T cell repertoires in COVID-19. Study background: Acute-phase and convalescent COVID-19 samples originated in the United States, Italy and Spain. From T cells, B-cell-depleted T cells, or PBMCs came the material, which was cDNA or gDNA.

In the original processing: The assay estimated nucleated cells by amplifying reference gene primers. Libraries were prepared by immunoSEQ multiplex PCR; TCRdb keeps only in-frame clonotypes and omits some of them. V and J calls and clone size come straight from that table; D and trimming were deduced from the DNA. The sample includes about 180,000 clones, about 82% of them seen just once. Trimming took 0 bases from V and 4 from J, leaving 10 bases between them. Looked up from germline, CDR1 is SEHNR and CDR2 is FQNEAQ (reference sequence). The CDR3 loop spans 15 amino acids. Sequences were obtained from peripheral blood. The receptor's source is a man in his forties or fifties with active or convalescent COVID-19. This chain links TRBV7-9 with TRBJ1-5; D gene unclear. CDR3 nucleotides: TGTGCCAGCAGCTTAGCCGGGGTAGGGAATCAGCCCCAGCATTTT. Translating it yields CASSLAGVGNQPQHF.